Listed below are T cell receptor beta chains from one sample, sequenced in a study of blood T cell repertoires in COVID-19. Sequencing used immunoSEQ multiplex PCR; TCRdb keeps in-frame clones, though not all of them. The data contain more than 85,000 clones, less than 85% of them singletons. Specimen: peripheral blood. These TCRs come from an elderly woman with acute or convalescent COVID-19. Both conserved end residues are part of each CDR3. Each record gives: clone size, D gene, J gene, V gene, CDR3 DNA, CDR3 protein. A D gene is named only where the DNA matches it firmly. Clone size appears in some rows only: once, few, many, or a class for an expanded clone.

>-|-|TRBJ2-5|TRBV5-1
TGCGCCAGCAGCTTGGCCTTCCTACAGGGGAGGGAGACCCAGTACTTC
CASSLAFLQGRETQYF
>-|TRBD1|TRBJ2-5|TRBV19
TGTGCCAGTAGTATAAACAGGGGAGAGACCCAGTACTTC
CASSINRGETQYF
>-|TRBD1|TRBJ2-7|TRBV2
TGTGCCAGCAGTCCGATAGGGACAGCGAAACCACAGTACTTC
CASSPIGTAKPQYF
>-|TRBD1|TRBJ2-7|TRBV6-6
TGTGCCAGCAGTTACTTGGGACAGGGGGTCTACGAGCAGTACTTC
CASSYLGQGVYEQYF
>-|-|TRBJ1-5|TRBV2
TGTGCCAGCAGTGAAAGCAGGGGTGGACAGCCCCAGCATTTT
CASSESRGGQPQHF
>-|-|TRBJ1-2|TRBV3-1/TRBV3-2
TGTGCCAGCAGCCAGGTAGGGGCTAACTATGGCTACACCTTC
CASSQVGANYGYTF
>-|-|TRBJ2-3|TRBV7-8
TGTGCCAGCAGCCTCGGCGGGGCCAGCACAGATACGCAGTATTTT
CASSLGGASTDTQYF
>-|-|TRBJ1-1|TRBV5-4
TGTGCCAGCAGCTTAATAGCGAACACTGAAGCTTTCTTT
CASSLIANTEAFF
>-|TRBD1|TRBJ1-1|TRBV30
TGTGCCTGGAGGGGACAGTCGGTCACTGAAGCTTTCTTT
CAWRGQSVTEAFF
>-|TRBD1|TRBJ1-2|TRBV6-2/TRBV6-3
TGTGCCAGCAGTTACGGGCCGGGACAGCTCTATGGCTACACCTTC
CASSYGPGQLYGYTF
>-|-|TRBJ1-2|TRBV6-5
TGTGCCAGCAGTTACTGGGGGGCGGGGGACTATGGCTACACCTTC
CASSYWGAGDYGYTF
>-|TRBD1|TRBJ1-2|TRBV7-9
TGTGCCAGCAGCTTAGGCTCGGGACAGGTGGGCGATGGCTACACCTTC
CASSLGSGQVGDGYTF
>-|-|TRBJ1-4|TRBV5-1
TGCGCCAGCAGCTTGGACCAGTATAATGAAAAACTGTTTTTT
CASSLDQYNEKLFF
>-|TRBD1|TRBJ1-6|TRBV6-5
TGTGCCAGCAGTTACTCGATTGCAGGGGGCGGTTCACCCCTCCACTTT
CASSYSIAGGGSPLHF
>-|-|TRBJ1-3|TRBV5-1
TGCGCCAGCAGCGAAGGACAAGCCTCGACTGGAAACACCATATATTTT
CASSEGQASTGNTIYF
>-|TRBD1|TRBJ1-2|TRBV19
TGTGCCAGTAGTATTGCCCGCGTTCCGACAGGGTATTCTGGCTACACCTTC
CASSIARVPTGYSGYTF
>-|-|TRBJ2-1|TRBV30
TGTGCCGGAAAGAGTCCTCAAAGGCGACAGAATGAGCAGTTCTTC
CAGKSPQRRQNEQFF
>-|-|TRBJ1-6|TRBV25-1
TGTGCCAGCAGTGAAGGACAGTTTAATTCACCCCTCCACTTT
CASSEGQFNSPLHF
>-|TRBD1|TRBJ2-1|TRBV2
TGTGCCAGCAGTTGGAACAGGGGAACCTACAGTGAGCAGTTCTTC
CASSWNRGTYSEQFF
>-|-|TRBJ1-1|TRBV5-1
TGCGCCAGCGCGACTTTAGGGGGGAACACTGAAGCTTTCTTT
CASATLGGNTEAFF
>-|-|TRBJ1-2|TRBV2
TGTGCCAGCGACAGAAATTATGGCTACACCTTC
CASDRNYGYTF
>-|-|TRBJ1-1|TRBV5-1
TGCGCCAGCAGCTTGGTTGGAGTAGGAACAATGAACACTGAAGCTTTCTTT
CASSLVGVGTMNTEAFF
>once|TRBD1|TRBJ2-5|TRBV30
TGTGCCTGGGGTTTTACAGGGGGCAGGGAGACCCAGTACTTC
CAWGFTGGRETQYF
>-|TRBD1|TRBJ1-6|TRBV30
TGTGCCTGGAGTGTACGGCCCGGACAGGGGGCAGTCGGACTCCACTTT
CAWSVRPGQGAVGLHF
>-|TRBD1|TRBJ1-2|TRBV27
TGTGCCAGCAGTCCTACGGGACAGGCAAATGGCTACACCTTC
CASSPTGQANGYTF
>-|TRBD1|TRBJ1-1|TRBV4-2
TGTGCCAGCAGCCAACAGACAGGGGGTATAAATTCTGAAGCTTTCTTT
CASSQQTGGINSEAFF
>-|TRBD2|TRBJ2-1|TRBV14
TGTGCCAGCAGCCTACTAGCGGGGCTTTACAATGAGCAGTTCTTC
CASSLLAGLYNEQFF
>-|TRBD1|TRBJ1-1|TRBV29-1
TGCAGCGTTGTGGGACAGGCTGCGAACACTGAAGCTTTCTTT
CSVVGQAANTEAFF
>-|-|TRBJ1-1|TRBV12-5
TGTGCTAGTGGTCACAGGGTTAATGAAGCTTTCTTT
CASGHRVNEAFF
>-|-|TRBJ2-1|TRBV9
TGTGCCAGCAGCGAAGGGACTTTTTCTTACAATGAGCAGTTCTTC
CASSEGTFSYNEQFF
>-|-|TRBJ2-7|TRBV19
TGTGCCAGTAGTAGGCAGGGCGAAAACGAGCAGTACTTC
CASSRQGENEQYF
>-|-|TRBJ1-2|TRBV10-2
TGCGCCAGCAGTCCGTCGGCAGGGGAGGGCTACACCTTC
CASSPSAGEGYTF
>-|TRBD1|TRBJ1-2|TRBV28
TGTGCCAGCAGTCCCGGGACAGGGGGGTTGAATGGCTACACCTTC
CASSPGTGGLNGYTF
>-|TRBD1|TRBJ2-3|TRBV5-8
TGTGCCAGCAGCTTGGGACAGGGGGGTAGCACAGATACGCAGTATTTT
CASSLGQGGSTDTQYF
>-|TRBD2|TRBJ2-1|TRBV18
TGTGCCAGCTCACCAGGGCTACTACTAGCGGGCTCCTACAATGAGCAGTTCTTC
CASSPGLLLAGSYNEQFF
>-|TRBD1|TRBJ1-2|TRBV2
TGTGCCAGCAGTGAAGCTACGGGACAGAACTATGGCTACACCTTC
CASSEATGQNYGYTF
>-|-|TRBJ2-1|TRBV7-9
TGTGCCAGCAGCTTGTGGCGGGACGACAATGAGCAGTTCTTC
CASSLWRDDNEQFF
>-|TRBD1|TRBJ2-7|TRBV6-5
TGTGCCAGCAGTTTACAGGGGGCGGCCACCTACGAGCAGTACTTC
CASSLQGAATYEQYF
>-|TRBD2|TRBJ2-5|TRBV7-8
TGTGCCAGCAGCTTAGTGGGGGGGGAGACCCAGTACTTC
CASSLVGGETQYF
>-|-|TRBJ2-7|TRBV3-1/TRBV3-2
TGTGCCAGCAGGTTCGGACAGAACAACGAGCAGTACTTC
CASRFGQNNEQYF
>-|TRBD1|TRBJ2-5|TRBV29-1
TGCAGCGTTGAGGGACAGGGTAGTTCGAAGACCCAGTACTTC
CSVEGQGSSKTQYF
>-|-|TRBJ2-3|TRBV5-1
TGCGCCAGCAGCTTCGCAGGGGAGACAGATACGCAGTATTTT
CASSFAGETDTQYF
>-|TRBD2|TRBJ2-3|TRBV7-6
TGTGCCAGCAGCTTAGGACTAGCGGGAGATATGGATACGCAGTATTTT
CASSLGLAGDMDTQYF
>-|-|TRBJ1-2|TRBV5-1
TGCGCCAGCAGCTCAGGGTATAACTATGGCTACACCTTC
CASSSGYNYGYTF
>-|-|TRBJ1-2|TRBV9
TGTGCCAGCAGCGTAGGGTTGGGCCCTGGGGGCTACACCTTC
CASSVGLGPGGYTF
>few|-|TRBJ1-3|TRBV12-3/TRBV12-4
TGTGCCAGCAGGAGGGAAGGAAACACCATATATTTT
CASRREGNTIYF
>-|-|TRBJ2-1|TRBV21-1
TGTGCCAGCAGCAAAGAGTTGTGGGCTTCTCACTCCTACAATGAGCAGTTCTTC
CASSKELWASHSYNEQFF
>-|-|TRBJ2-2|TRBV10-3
TGTGCCATGAACGAGCGGGACACCGGGGAGCTGTTTTTT
CAMNERDTGELFF
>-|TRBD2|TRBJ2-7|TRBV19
TGTGCCACCGTAGGAGCGGGAGGGACGGGCGAGCAGTACTTC
CATVGAGGTGEQYF
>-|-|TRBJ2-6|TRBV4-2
TGTGCCAGCAGCCAACTTACAGGGTCTGGGGCCAACGTCCTGACTTTC
CASSQLTGSGANVLTF
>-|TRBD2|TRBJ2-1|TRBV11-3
TGTGCCAGCAGCCCGAGCGGGACCTACAATGAGCAGTTCTTC
CASSPSGTYNEQFF
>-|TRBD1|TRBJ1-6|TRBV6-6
TGTGCCAGCAGTAGCCGGGACAGCAATTCACCCCTCCACTTT
CASSSRDSNSPLHF
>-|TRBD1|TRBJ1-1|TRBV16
TGTGCCAGCAGCCTAGGACAGGGCTTCGTTTACACTGAAGCTTTCTTT
CASSLGQGFVYTEAFF
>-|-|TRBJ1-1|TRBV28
TGTGCCAGCAGTTCACCAGGGTTGAACACTGAAGCTTTCTTT
CASSSPGLNTEAFF